Reported below is one T cell receptor beta chain. Its target is unknown. This sample was included in a study of identical twins. General observations from the study: A lower insertion count was a feature of abundant cord blood beta clonotypes, with no such feature in memory repertoires.

CDR3 length: 16 residues. V was pared by 1 base and J by 1 base, with 4 bases of the junction left unmatched. The V gene's germline CDR1 is SNHLY and CDR2 FYNNEI. TCRdb itself ran the 5' RACE reads through MiXCR, one entry per CDR3 protein. Among 240,000 or so distinct CDR3 sequences listed, roughly 13% were seen once. The same data also contributed to another study, on yellow fever vaccine responses in identical twins.

The source material was memory (CD45RO+) T cells sorted from blood. The receptor was derived from a woman aged 18-35 years in good health. The chain is built from TRBV2 and TRBJ2-4; 7 nucleotides agree with TRBD2. The CDR3 region is CASSEEWGGAKNIQYF. The CDR3 bases are TGTGCCAGCAGTGAAGAATGGGGGGGGGCCAAAAACATTCAGTACTTC.